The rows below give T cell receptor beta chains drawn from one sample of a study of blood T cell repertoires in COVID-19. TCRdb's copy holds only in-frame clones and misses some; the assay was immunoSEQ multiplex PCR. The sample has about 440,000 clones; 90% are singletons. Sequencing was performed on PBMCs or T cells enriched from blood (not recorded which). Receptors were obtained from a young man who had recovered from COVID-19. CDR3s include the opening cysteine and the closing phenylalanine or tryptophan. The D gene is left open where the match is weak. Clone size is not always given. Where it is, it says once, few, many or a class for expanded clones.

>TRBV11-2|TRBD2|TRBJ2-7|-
TGTGCCAGCAGCCTGAGCGGGAGTACCTACGAGCAGTACTTC
CASSLSGSTYEQYF
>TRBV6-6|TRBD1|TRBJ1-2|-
TGTGCCAGCATCAAGGCAGGGGGTGACTATGGCTACACCTTC
CASIKAGGDYGYTF
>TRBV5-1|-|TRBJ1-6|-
TGCGCCAGCAGGGGAAGCCAGGGAAACTATAATTCACCCCTCCACTTT
CASRGSQGNYNSPLHF
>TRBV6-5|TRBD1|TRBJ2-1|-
TGTGCCAGCAGTTACACGGGGACAGGGAGCAATGAGCAGTTCTTC
CASSYTGTGSNEQFF
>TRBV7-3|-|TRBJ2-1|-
TGTGCCAGCAGCCCCTATAGCGGTAGCTCCTACAATGAGCAGTTCTTC
CASSPYSGSSYNEQFF
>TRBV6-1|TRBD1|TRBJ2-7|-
TGTGCCAGCAGTGAAGTTACAGGGGACCACGAGCAGTACTTC
CASSEVTGDHEQYF
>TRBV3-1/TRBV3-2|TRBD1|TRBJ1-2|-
TGTGCCAGCAGGGCAACAGGGGTTGGTAAGGATGGCTACACCTTC
CASRATGVGKDGYTF
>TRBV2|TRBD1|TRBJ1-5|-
TGTGCCAGCAGTGAAAGGCAGGGGGCAGGAACTCAGCCCCAGCATTTT
CASSERQGAGTQPQHF
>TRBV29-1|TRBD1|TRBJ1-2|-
TGCAGCGTTGATACCGGGACAGGGATAGCTAACTATGGCTACACCTTC
CSVDTGTGIANYGYTF
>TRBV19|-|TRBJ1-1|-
TGTGCCAGTAGTTCAGTGACAGTGAACACTGAAGCTTTCTTT
CASSSVTVNTEAFF
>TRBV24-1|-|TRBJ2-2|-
TGTGCCACCCCCCAGGGGGGAGCCGGGGAGCTGTTTTTT
CATPQGGAGELFF
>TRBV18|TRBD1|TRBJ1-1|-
TGTGCCAGCTCACCATCGACAGGGGGAAGCACTGAAGCTTTCTTT
CASSPSTGGSTEAFF
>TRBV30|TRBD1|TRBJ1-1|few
TGTGCCTGGAGTCGAGGGGGCGCAACTGAAGCTTTCTTT
CAWSRGGATEAFF
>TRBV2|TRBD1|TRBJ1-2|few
TGTGCCAGCAGAAGGACAGGAACCTTTAATAACTATGGCTACACCTTC
CASRRTGTFNNYGYTF
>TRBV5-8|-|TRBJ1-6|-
TGTGCCAGCAATACCGCGAATTCACCCCTCCACTTT
CASNTANSPLHF
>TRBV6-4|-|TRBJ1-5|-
TGTGCCAGCATCCACAGGGTGAGCAATCAGCCCCAGCATTTT
CASIHRVSNQPQHF
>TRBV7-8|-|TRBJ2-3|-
TGTGCCAGCAGCGGGACTAGCACAGATACGCAGTATTTT
CASSGTSTDTQYF
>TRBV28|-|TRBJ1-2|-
TGTGCCAGCATCGCGGACAACAACTATGGCTACACCTTC
CASIADNNYGYTF
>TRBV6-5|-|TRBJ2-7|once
TGTGCCAGCAGTACCCGGGACATCAGGACTGACGAGCAGTACTTC
CASSTRDIRTDEQYF
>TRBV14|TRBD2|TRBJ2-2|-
TGTGCCAGCAGCCGACCAGGGAGGGTTACCGGGGAGCTGTTTTTT
CASSRPGRVTGELFF
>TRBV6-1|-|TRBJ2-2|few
TGTGCCAGCAGTGACACAGGGTCCGGGGAGCTGTTTTTT
CASSDTGSGELFF
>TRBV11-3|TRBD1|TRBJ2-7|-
TGTGCCAGCAGCCATGGACAGGGGTACTACGAGCAGTACTTC
CASSHGQGYYEQYF
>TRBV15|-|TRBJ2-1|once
TGTGCCACCCGCCTAGGAGGGGGGGCCCGAGATGTTAATGAGCAGTTCTTC
CATRLGGGARDVNEQFF
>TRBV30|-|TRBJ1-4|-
TGTGCCTGGAGTGTTCTAGGAGAAAAACTGTTTTTT
CAWSVLGEKLFF
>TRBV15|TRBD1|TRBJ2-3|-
TGTGCCACCAGCAGAGAACAGGGGCACCCTACGCAGTATTTT
CATSREQGHPTQYF
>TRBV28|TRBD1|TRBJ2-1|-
TGTGCCAGCAGTCGAGGACAGGTCGGTGAGCAGTTCTTC
CASSRGQVGEQFF
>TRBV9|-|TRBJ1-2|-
TGTGCCCCCAGGAGGGGTGGTGGCTACACCTTC
CAPRRGGGYTF
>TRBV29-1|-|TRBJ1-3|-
TGCAGCGTTGACGGGGTGGGAAACACCATATATTTT
CSVDGVGNTIYF
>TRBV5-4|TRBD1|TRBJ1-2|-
TGTGCCAGCAGCGCCACAGGGGTAGCTAACTATGGCTACACCTTC
CASSATGVANYGYTF
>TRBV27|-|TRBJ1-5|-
TGTGCCAGCACGGACAGCTACATTAGCAATCAGCCCCAGCATTTT
CASTDSYISNQPQHF
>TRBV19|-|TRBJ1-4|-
TGTGCCAGTAGTTCTCAGATTACTAATGAAAAACTGTTTTTT
CASSSQITNEKLFF
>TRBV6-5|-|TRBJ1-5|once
TGTGCCAGCAGGGGACATACCCTTAGCAATCAGCCCCAGCATTTT
CASRGHTLSNQPQHF
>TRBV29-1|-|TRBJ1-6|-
TGCAGCGTTGAAGTGTTAACAGGCTCACCCCTCCACTTT
CSVEVLTGSPLHF
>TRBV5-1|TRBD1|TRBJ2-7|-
TGCGCCAGCAGCTTGGAAGGACAGGGGGCGCGAGAGCAGTACTTC
CASSLEGQGAREQYF
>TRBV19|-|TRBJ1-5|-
TGTCGGGTTTGGGGACTTAGCAATCAGCCCCAGCATTTT
CRVWGLSNQPQHF
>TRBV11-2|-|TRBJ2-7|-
TGTGCCAGCAGCTTATCGGGGGACGAGCAGTACTTC
CASSLSGDEQYF
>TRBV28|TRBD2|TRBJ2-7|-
TGTGCCAGCACGGGGGGTTTGGAGCAGTACTTC
CASTGGLEQYF
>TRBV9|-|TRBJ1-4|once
TGTGCCAGCAGCTTAACCGGGACAACTAATGAAAAACTGTTTTTT
CASSLTGTTNEKLFF
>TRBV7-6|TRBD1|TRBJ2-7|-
TGTGCCAGCAGCCCTTTTAGCCAGGGGGCGCCAAACTACTACGAGCAGTACTTC
CASSPFSQGAPNYYEQYF
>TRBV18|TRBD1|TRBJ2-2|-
TGTGCCAGCTCACCTAGGACAGGGGGCGACACCGGGGAGCTGTTTTTT
CASSPRTGGDTGELFF
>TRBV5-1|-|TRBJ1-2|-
TGCGCCAGCAGCGAGGCCGATATTAACTATGGCTACACCTTC
CASSEADINYGYTF
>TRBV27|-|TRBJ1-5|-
TGTGCCAGCAAGGGACTGTATAGCAATCAGCCCCAGCATTTT
CASKGLYSNQPQHF
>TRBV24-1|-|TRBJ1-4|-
TGTGCCACCAGTGATTTTTCGGAACAGGGTTCGACTAATGAAAAACTGTTTTTT
CATSDFSEQGSTNEKLFF
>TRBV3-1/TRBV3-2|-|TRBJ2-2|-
TGTGCCAGCAGCCAAGTAAACACCGGGGAGCTGTTTTTT
CASSQVNTGELFF
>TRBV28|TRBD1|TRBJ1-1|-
TGTGCCAGCAGTTTCACAGGGGACGGATACACTGAAGCTTTCTTT
CASSFTGDGYTEAFF
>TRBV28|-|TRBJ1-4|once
TGTGCCAGTAGTTCCGGACAGAGCTTAAATGAAAAACTGTTTTTT
CASSSGQSLNEKLFF
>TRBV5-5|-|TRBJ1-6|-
TGTGCCAGCAGCCCGGGCGCGGAGGGGTCACCCCTCCACTTT
CASSPGAEGSPLHF
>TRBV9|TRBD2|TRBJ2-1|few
TGTGCCAGCAGCGCGAGCCCGGGACTAGCATCTGGGAATGAGCAGTTCTTC
CASSASPGLASGNEQFF
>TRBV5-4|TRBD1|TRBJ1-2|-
TGTGCCAGCAGCGCCCCCGGGACAGGATATGGCTACACCTTC
CASSAPGTGYGYTF
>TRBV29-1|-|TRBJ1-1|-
TGCAGCGTTGTAGGGCAGGAGGGCACTGAAGCTTTCTTT
CSVVGQEGTEAFF
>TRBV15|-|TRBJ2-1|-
TGTGCCACCAGCAGAGTAGATTTCTTCGACTCCTACAATGAGCAGTTCTTC
CATSRVDFFDSYNEQFF